These 14 T cell receptor beta chains share one sample of origin, sequenced in a study of post-analysis software for immune sequencing data. General observations from the study: When patients were compared with controls, a handful of TRBV segments were more frequent, TRBV5-6, TRBV5-1 and TRBV20-1 among them.

Antigens of these TCRs are unknown. Unique molecular identifiers tagged the TCR beta cDNA libraries. TCRdb re-called the PCR reads through MiXCR, storing one row per CDR3 protein. The table shows about 770,000 distinct CDR3 sequences, with 46% occurring only once. Source material: blood. The receptors come from a girl between 5 and 17 years old with multiple sclerosis.

The genes are TRBV30 and TRBJ2-5; D possibly uses TRBD1 or TRBD2 (6 bases each). Germline V gene lookup returns CDR1 GTSNPN and CDR2 SVGIG (reference sequence). This CDR3 region has 12 residues. Trimming pared 5 bases from V and 5 bases from J, leaving 12 bases between. The DNA for the CDR3 is TGTGCCTGGGGACCGGGGGCTGAGACCCAGTACTTC. It specifies CAWGPGAETQYF.

This clonotype was counted a single time. Here the CDR3 DNA reads TGTGCCAGCAGTCCAGGGGGGGGCTCTAGCGGGAGGGCCGATGAGCAGTTCTTC. Its translation is CASSPGGGSSGRADEQFF. The V call is TRBV12-3 or TRBV12-4, the J call TRBJ2-1, with 12 bases aligning to TRBD2. V trimming: 5 bases; J trimming: 8 bases; junction bases outside the gene matches: 16. This CDR3 spans 18 amino acids.

A few counts support this clonotype. The chain couples TRBV27 to TRBJ2-7; the D gene is possibly TRBD1 (5 bases). V was pared by 5 bases and J by 3 bases, with 26 bases between. CDR1 MNHEY and CDR2 SMNVEV come from the germline V gene (reference sequence). The CDR3 spans 18 residues. For the CDR3, the DNA is TGTGCCAGCAGTCCAATCCATCTTGACAGCCCAAACTACTACGAGCAGTACTTC. It yields the protein CASSPIHLDSPNYYEQYF.

This clonotype occurred once. V usage is TRBV5-6 and J usage is TRBJ2-3; TRBD1 is a possible D gene (6 bases). V was trimmed by 2 bases and J by 4 bases, leaving 14 bases between them. CDR1 and CDR2 (germline): SGHDT, YYEEEE. The CDR3 is 15 amino acids. CDR3 loop: CASSFGAKGADTQYF. The CDR3 DNA sequence: TGTGCCAGCAGCTTTGGGGCCAAGGGGGCAGATACGCAGTATTTT.

V and J are TRBV7-9 and TRBJ2-3; the D is unclear. CDR1 and CDR2 (germline): SEHNR, FQNEAQ (reference sequence). V lost 6 bases and J 2 bases, leaving 9 bases between the germline ends. The CDR3 contains 13 residues. CDR3 DNA: TGTGCCAGCAGGCCCCATGTCACAGATACGCAGTATTTT. Protein sequence: CASRPHVTDTQYF.

Worth noting for this clonotype: The junction differs from germline at one of its ends, possibly a read error. The chain uses TRBV28 and TRBJ1-1, with D uncertain. Germline CDR1 is MDHEN and CDR2 is SYDVKM. The CDR3 has 15 residues. The CDR3 here is CSSLGETDWNTEAFF. The CDR3 DNA reads TGTTCCAGTCTTGGAGAGACGGACTGGAACACTGAAGCTTTCTTT. Based on the CDR3 plus reference TRBV28 and TRBJ1-1, the full variable domain is DVKVTQSSRYLVKRTGEKVFLECVQDMDHENMFWYRQDPGLGLRLIYFSYDVKMKEKGDIPEGYSVSREKKERFSLILESASTNQTSMYLCSSLGETDWNTEAFFGQGTRLTVV.

This clonotype showed up just a few times. The V call is TRBV24-1, the J call TRBJ2-5; D tentatively fits TRBD1 or TRBD2 (7 bases each). V lost 0 bases to trimming and J lost 11 bases, with 12 bases between them. The CDR3 is made up of 13 amino acids. Germline assignment: CDR1 KGHDR and CDR2 SFDVKD. In DNA form, the CDR3 reads TGTGCCACCAGTGATTTGCAGGGGGGGGAGCAGTACTTC. This translates into CATSDLQGGEQYF.

This clonotype has more than one count but fewer than ten. At one end the junction does not follow the germline gene, possibly because of a read error. The V call is TRBV6-5, the J call TRBJ2-7; D might be TRBD2 (6 bases). The J call is uncertain, as TRBJ2-5 better fits the DNA end. The CDR3 contains 12 residues. Germline loops: CDR1 MNHEY, CDR2 SVGAGI. DNA of the CDR3: TGTGCCACCAGTTACGCGGGGGAGACCCAGTACTTC. Translating it yields CATSYAGETQYF.

The V call is TRBV5-1, the J call TRBJ1-2, with D unresolved. Deletions cut 0 bases from V and 6 bases from J, with 21 bases between. The CDR3 consists of 17 residues. The germline V gene has CDR1 SGHRS and CDR2 YFSETQ. The CDR3 sequence is CASSLAGEGSINDGYTF. CDR3 DNA: TGCGCCAGCAGCTTGGCCGGGGAGGGATCTATCAACGATGGCTACACCTTC. Looking up the rest from reference TRBV5-1 and TRBJ1-2 gives the full variable domain: KAGVTQTPRYLIKTRGQQVTLSCSPISGHRSVSWYQQTPGQGLQFLFEYFSETQRNKGNFPGRFSGRQFSNSRSEMNVSTLELGDSALYLCASSLAGEGSINDGYTFGSGTRLTVV.

This clonotype has just a few counts. The CDR3 spells CASRVSGSPYEQYF. The CDR3 DNA follows: TGTGCCAGCAGGGTTAGCGGAAGCCCCTACGAGCAGTACTTC. The chain recombines TRBV5-6 with TRBJ2-7; a possible D gene is TRBD2 (6 bases). The CDR3 sequence is 14 residues long. Trimming left V 5 bases short and J 2 bases short, with 14 bases between. Germline CDR1 reads SGHDT; CDR2 reads YYEEEE.

This chain's CDR3 is CASSAPGVTEAFF. The DNA of the CDR3 is TGCGCCAGCAGCGCCCCGGGGGTCACTGAAGCTTTCTTT. J is TRBJ1-1 and V is TRBV5-1, with D possibly being TRBD1 (5 bases). Germline V gene data show CDR1 as SGHRS and CDR2 as YFSETQ. The V and J ends lost 4 bases and 4 bases respectively, with 11 bases between them. This CDR3 has 13 residues. The full variable domain, completed using reference TRBV5-1 and TRBJ1-1, is KAGVTQTPRYLIKTRGQQVTLSCSPISGHRSVSWYQQTPGQGLQFLFEYFSETQRNKGNFPGRFSGRQFSNSRSEMNVSTLELGDSALYLCASSAPGVTEAFFGQGTRLTVV.

V gene TRBV6-5 combines with J gene TRBJ2-7, with D perhaps given as TRBD1 or TRBD2 (6 bases each). The CDR3 covers 14 residues. The germline V gene has CDR1 MNHEY and CDR2 SVGAGI. The V end was cut by 2 bases, the J end by 4 bases, with 12 bases between. The DNA for the CDR3 is TGTGCCAGCAGTTACGGGGGGACACCGTACGAGCAGTACTTC. It is translated as CASSYGGTPYEQYF.

In its sample, this clonotype was seen many times. The V call is TRBV6-6, the J call TRBJ2-1; 10 positions agree with TRBD2. V lost 6 bases, J lost 0 bases, and 5 bases stayed unmatched. CDR3 length equals 16 residues. The germline V gene encodes CDR1 MNHNY and CDR2 SVGAGI (reference sequence). The CDR3 sequence: CASSPLAGSSYNEQFF. The CDR3 DNA is TGTGCCAGCAGCCCACTAGCGGGGAGCTCCTACAATGAGCAGTTCTTC.

V and J are TRBV6-5 and TRBJ1-2; the D gene is possibly TRBD1 (5 bases). V was pared by 0 bases and J by 3 bases, with 8 bases between. Germline loops: CDR1 MNHEY, CDR2 SVGAGI. The CDR3 is made up of 14 amino acids. CDR3 amino acids: CASSYSRQHYGYTF. In DNA form, the CDR3 reads TGTGCCAGCAGTTACTCGAGACAGCACTATGGCTACACCTTC.